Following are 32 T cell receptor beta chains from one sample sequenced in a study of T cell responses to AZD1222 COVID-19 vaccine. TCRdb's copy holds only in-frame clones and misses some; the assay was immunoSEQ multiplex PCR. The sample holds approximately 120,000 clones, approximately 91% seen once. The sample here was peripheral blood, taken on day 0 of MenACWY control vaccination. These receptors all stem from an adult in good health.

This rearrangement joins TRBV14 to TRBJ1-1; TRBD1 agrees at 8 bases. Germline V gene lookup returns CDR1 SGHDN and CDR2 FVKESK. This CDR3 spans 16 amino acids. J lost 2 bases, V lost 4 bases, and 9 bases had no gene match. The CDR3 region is CASSPRQGALNTEAFF. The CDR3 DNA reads TGTGCCAGCAGCCCCCGGCAGGGGGCTTTAAACACTGAAGCTTTCTTT.

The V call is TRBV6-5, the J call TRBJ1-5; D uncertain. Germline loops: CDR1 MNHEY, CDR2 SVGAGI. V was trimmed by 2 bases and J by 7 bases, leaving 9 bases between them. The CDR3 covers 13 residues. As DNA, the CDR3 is TGTGCCAGCAGTTACGACGGTCGGCAGCCCCAGCATTTT. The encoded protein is CASSYDGRQPQHF.

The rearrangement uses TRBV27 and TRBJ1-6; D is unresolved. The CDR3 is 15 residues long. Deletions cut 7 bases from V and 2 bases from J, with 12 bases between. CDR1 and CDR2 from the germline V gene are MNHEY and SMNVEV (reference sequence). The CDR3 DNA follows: TGTGCCAGCAAACCCACAACCCCCTATAATTCACCCCTCCACTTT. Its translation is CASKPTTPYNSPLHF.

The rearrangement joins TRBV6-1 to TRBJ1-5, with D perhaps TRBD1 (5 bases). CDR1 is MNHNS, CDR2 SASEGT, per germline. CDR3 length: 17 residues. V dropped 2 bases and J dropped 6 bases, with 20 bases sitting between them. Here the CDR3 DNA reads TGTGCCAGCAGTGAATGGGGCGGCCTCCCTCCAAGTCAGCCCCAGCATTTT. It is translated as CASSEWGGLPPSQPQHF.

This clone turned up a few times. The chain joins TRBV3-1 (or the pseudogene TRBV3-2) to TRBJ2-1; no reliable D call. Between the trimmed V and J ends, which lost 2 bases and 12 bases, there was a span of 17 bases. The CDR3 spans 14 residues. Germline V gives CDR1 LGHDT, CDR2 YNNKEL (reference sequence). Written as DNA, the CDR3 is TGTGCCAGCAGCCAAACCCTCTTAGGGATAGTGCAGTTCTTC. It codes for CASSQTLLGIVQFF.

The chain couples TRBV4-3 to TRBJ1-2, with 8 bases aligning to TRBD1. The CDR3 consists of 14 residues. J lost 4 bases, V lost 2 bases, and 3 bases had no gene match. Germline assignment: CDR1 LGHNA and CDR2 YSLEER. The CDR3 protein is CASSQSQGGYGYTF. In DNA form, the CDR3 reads TGCGCCAGCAGCCAATCACAGGGGGGCTATGGCTACACCTTC.

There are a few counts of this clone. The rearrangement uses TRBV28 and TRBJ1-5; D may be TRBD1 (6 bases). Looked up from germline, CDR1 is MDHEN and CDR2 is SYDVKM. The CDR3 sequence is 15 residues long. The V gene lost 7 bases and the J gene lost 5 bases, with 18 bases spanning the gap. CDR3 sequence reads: CASTKGAGGDQPQHF. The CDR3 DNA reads TGTGCCAGCACCAAAGGGGCCGGGGGCGATCAGCCCCAGCATTTT. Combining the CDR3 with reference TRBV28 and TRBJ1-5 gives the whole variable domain DVKVTQSSRYLVKRTGEKVFLECVQDMDHENMFWYRQDPGLGLRLIYFSYDVKMKEKGDIPEGYSVSREKKERFSLILESASTNQTSMYLCASTKGAGGDQPQHFGDGTRLSIL.

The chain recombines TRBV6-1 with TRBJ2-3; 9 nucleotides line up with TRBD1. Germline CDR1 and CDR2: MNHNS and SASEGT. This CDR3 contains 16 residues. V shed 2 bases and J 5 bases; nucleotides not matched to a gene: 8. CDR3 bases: TGTGCCAGCAGTGAAAGCCCGGGGACAGGGTTAGATACGCAGTATTTT. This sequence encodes CASSESPGTGLDTQYF.

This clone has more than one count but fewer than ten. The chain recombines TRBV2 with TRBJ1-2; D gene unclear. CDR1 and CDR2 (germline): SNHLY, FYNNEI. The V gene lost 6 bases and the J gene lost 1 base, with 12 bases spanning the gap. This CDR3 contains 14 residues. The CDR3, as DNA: TGTGCCAGCAGGGGAGAGGCCTATAACTATGGCTACACCTTC. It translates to CASRGEAYNYGYTF.

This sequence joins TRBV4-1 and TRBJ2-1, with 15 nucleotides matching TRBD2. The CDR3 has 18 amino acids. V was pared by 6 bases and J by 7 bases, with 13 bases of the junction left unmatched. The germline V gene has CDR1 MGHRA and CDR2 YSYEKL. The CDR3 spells CASRQSGLAGGARNEQFF. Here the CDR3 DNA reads TGCGCCAGCAGACAGTCGGGACTAGCGGGAGGAGCTCGGAATGAGCAGTTCTTC.

The CDR3 region has the DNA TGTGCCAGCAGCTTAGCAATACACCCAAACACTGAAGCTTTCTTT. Encoded protein: CASSLAIHPNTEAFF. V and J are TRBV7-8 and TRBJ1-1; unclear D gene. This CDR3 has 15 residues. Germline CDR1 SGHVS, CDR2 FQNEAQ. V lost 0 bases, J lost 2 bases, and 10 bases lay in between.

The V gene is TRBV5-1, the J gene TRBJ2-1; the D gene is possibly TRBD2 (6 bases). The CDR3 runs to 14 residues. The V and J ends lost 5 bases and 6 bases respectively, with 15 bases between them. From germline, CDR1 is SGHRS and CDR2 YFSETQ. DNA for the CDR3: TGCGCCAGCAGTTTTCTGGGGACTCCCAATGAGCAGTTCTTC. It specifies CASSFLGTPNEQFF. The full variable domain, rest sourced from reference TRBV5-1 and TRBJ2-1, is KAGVTQTPRYLIKTRGQQVTLSCSPISGHRSVSWYQQTPGQGLQFLFEYFSETQRNKGNFPGRFSGRQFSNSRSEMNVSTLELGDSALYLCASSFLGTPNEQFFGPGTRLTVL.

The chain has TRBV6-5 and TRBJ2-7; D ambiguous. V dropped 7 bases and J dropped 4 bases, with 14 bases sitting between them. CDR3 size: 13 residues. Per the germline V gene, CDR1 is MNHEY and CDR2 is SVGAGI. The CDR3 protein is CASKRPGAYEQYF. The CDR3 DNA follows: TGTGCCAGCAAGAGGCCTGGTGCTTACGAGCAGTACTTC.

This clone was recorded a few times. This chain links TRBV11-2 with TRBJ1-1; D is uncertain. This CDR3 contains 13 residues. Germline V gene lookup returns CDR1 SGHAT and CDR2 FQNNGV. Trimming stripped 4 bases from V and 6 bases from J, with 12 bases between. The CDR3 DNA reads TGTGCCAGCAGCTCGACCCCAAATCCTGAAGCTTTCTTT. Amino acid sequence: CASSSTPNPEAFF.

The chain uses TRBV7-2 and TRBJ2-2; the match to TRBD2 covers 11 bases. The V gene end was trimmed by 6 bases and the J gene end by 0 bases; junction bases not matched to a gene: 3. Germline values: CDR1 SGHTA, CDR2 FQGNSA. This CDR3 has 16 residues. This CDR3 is CASSIAGGTNTGELFF. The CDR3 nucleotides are TGTGCCAGCAGTATAGCGGGAGGGACGAACACCGGGGAGCTGTTTTTT.

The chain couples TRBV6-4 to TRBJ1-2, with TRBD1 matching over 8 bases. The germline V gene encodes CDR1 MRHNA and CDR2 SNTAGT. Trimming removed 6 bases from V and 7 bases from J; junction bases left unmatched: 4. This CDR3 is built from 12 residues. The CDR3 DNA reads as TGTGCCAGCAGCGACAGGGGAACTGGCTACACCTTC. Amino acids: CASSDRGTGYTF.

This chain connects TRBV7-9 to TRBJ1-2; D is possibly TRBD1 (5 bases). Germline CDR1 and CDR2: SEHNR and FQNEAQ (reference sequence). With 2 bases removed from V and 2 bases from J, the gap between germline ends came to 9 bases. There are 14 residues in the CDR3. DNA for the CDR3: TGTGCCAGCAGCTTATGGGAGGGGAACTATGGCTACACCTTC. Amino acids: CASSLWEGNYGYTF. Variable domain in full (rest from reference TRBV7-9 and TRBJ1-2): DTGVSQNPRHKITKRGQNVTFRCDPISEHNRLYWYRQTLGQGPEFLTYFQNEAQLEKSRLLSDRFSAERPKGSFSTLEIQRTEQGDSAMYLCASSLWEGNYGYTFGSGTRLTVV.

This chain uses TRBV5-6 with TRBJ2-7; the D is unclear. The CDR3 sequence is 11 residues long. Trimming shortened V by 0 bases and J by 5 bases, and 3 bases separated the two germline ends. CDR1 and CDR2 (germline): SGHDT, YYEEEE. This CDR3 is CASSLAHEQYF. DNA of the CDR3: TGTGCCAGCAGCTTGGCACACGAGCAGTACTTC.

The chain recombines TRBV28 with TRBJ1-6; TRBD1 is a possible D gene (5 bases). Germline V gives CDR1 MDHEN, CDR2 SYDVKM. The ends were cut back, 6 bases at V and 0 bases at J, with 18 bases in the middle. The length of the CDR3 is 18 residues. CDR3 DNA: TGTGCCAGCAGGGGGACTGGGTATCAACGCTCCTATAATTCACCCCTCCACTTT. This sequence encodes CASRGTGYQRSYNSPLHF. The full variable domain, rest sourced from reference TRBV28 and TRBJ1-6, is DVKVTQSSRYLVKRTGEKVFLECVQDMDHENMFWYRQDPGLGLRLIYFSYDVKMKEKGDIPEGYSVSREKKERFSLILESASTNQTSMYLCASRGTGYQRSYNSPLHFGNGTRLTVT.

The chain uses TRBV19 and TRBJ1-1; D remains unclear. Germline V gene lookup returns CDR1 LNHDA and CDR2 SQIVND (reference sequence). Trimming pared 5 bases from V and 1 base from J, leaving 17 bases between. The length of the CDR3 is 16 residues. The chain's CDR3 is CASSVPLQRGNTEAFF. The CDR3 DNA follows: TGTGCCAGTAGTGTCCCTTTACAGCGGGGGAACACTGAAGCTTTCTTT.

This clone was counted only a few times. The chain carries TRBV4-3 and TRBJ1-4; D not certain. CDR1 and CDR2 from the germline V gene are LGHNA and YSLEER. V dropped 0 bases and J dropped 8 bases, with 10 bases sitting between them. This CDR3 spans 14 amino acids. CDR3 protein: CASSQDTRGEKLFF. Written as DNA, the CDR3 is TGCGCCAGCAGCCAAGATACGAGAGGGGAAAAACTGTTTTTT.

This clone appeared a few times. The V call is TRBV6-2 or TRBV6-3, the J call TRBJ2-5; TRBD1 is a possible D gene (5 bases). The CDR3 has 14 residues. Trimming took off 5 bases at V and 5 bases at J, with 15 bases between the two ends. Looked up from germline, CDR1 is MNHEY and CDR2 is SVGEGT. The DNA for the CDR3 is TGTGCCAGCAGTCCCGCAGGGCATCGGGAGACCCAGTACTTC. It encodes CASSPAGHRETQYF.

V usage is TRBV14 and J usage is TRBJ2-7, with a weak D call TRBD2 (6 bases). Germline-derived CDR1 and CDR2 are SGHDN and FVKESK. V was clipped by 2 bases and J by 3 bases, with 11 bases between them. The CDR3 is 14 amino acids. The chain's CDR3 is CASSQPGEVYEQYF. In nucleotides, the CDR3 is TGTGCCAGCAGCCAACCGGGAGAGGTCTACGAGCAGTACTTC.

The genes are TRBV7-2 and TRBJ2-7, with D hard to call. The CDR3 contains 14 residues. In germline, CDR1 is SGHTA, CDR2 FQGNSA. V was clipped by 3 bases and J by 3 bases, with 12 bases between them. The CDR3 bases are TGTGCCAGCAGCTTGGCTACCCTGAGCTACGAGCAGTACTTC. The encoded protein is CASSLATLSYEQYF. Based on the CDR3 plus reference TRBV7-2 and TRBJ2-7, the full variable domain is GAGVSQSPSNKVTEKGKDVELRCDPISGHTALYWYRQSLGQGLEFLIYFQGNSAPDKSGLPSDRFSAERTGGSVSTLTIQRTQQEDSAVYLCASSLATLSYEQYFGPGTRLTVT.

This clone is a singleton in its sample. The CDR3 reads CASSTSGQGTETQYF. DNA of the CDR3: TGTGCCAGTAGTACCTCGGGACAGGGTACGGAGACCCAGTACTTC. This chain links TRBV19 with TRBJ2-5; 9 positions match TRBD1. Germline assignment: CDR1 LNHDA and CDR2 SQIVND (reference sequence). J was trimmed by 5 bases and V by 4 bases; bases with no gene match: 8. This CDR3 contains 15 residues.

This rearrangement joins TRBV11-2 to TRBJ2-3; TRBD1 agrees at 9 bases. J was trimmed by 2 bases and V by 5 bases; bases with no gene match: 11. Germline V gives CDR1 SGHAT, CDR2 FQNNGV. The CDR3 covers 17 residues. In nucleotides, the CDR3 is TGTGCCAGCAGCCCAGTAACAGGGGGCGGATCCACAGATACGCAGTATTTT. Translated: CASSPVTGGGSTDTQYF.

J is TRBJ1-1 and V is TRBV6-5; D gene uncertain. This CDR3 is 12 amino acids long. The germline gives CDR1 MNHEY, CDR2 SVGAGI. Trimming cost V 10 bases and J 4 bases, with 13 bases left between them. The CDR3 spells CATTEEGTEAFF. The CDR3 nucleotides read TGTGCCACGACGGAGGAGGGCACTGAAGCTTTCTTT.

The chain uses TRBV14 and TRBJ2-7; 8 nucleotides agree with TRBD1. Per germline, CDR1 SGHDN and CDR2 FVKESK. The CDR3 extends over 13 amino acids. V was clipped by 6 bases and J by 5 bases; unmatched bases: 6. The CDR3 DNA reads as TGTGCCAGCAGAACGACAGGGGCGGACGAGCAGTACTTC. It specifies CASRTTGADEQYF.

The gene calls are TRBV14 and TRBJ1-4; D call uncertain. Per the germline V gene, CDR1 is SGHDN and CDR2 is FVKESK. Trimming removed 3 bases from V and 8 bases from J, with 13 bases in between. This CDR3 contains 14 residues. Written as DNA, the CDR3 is TGTGCCAGCAGCCAGGTGTTGGGATACGAAAAACTGTTTTTT. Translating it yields CASSQVLGYEKLFF.

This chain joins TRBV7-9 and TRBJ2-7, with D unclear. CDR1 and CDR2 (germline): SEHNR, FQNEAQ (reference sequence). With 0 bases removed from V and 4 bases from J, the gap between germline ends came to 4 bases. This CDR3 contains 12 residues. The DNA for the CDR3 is TGTGCCAGCAGCTTAGCCTTATACGAGCAGTACTTC. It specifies CASSLALYEQYF.

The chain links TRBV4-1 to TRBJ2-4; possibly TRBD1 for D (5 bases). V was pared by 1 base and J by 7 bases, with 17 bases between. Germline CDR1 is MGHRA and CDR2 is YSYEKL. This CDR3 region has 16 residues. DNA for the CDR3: TGCGCCAGCAGCCAAGTCCTTCCGGCAGGGCGGAACATTCAGTACTTC. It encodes CASSQVLPAGRNIQYF.

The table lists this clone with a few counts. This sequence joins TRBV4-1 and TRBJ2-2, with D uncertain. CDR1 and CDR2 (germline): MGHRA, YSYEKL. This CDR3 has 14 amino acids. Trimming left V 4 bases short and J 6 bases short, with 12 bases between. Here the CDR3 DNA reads TGCGCCAGCAGCCGTCCCCAGGTAGCCGGGGAGCTGTTTTTT. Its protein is CASSRPQVAGELFF.